This T cell receptor (beta chain) is from a study of T cells in Graves' hyperthyroidism and ophthalmopathy. The overall study: Pretreatment peripheral blood was obtained at initial diagnosis.

The CDR3 sequence is 15 residues long. Trimming cost V 3 bases and J 4 bases, with 16 bases left between them. CDR1 is DFQATT and CDR2 is SNEGSKA in the germline V gene (reference sequence). In the case of this clonotype: Its antigen is not identified.

Study-wide findings and caveats: The majority of expanded thyroid clonotypes above 0.001 also appeared in blood. Separation of ophthalmopathy from stable hyperthyroidism was achieved by a 13 V-J model.

Fresh 10 ml peripheral blood yielded PBMCs. RNA transcripts provided the source from which TCR beta CDR3 regions were amplified. TCR CDR3 regions were first amplified by RT-PCR with HTBI primers. One entry per CDR3 protein, called by TCRdb with MiXCR from the multiplex PCR reads. The sample lists some 320,000 distinct CDR3 sequences; approximately 14% were seen once. Sequenced sample: blood. The TCR sequence derives from a woman aged 40 to 50 with Graves' ophthalmopathy. The rearrangement links TRBV20-1 to TRBJ2-1; tentative D call: TRBD2 (5 bases). The DNA for the CDR3 is TGCAGTGCTAGGCCGGGGAATAACATATACAATGAGCAGTTCTTC. Protein product: CSARPGNNIYNEQFF.